These 10 T cell receptor beta chains originate from one sample sequenced in a study of vaccination and CD4 T cells after COVID-19. The antigens these receptors bind are not known. Cultured CD4+ T cells had their DNA profiled by the Oncomine TCR Beta short-read assay. Each CDR3 protein is one row after TCRdb ran MiXCR on the PCR reads. The data show 15,000 to 18,000 distinct CDR3 sequences, 58% seen once. Described treatment: approximately nine-day PBMC culture with coronavirus spike peptide pools or control peptides (ViraFEST assay). Sequencing input: CD4+ T cells from blood, cultured in vitro. These receptors were obtained from a human donor who had recovered from COVID-19.

J is TRBJ2-5 and V is TRBV20-1; 7 bases fit TRBD1. Germline lookup yields CDR1 DFQATT and CDR2 SNEGSKA (reference sequence). V shed 0 bases and J 4 bases; nucleotides not matched to a gene: 5. There are 14 residues in the CDR3. CDR3 loop: CSARDRGWLETQYF. The CDR3 nucleotides read TGCAGTGCTAGAGACAGGGGGTGGTTAGAGACCCAGTACTTC.

The rearrangement uses TRBV4-3 and TRBJ2-5, with D possibly being TRBD2 (6 bases). This CDR3 contains 17 residues. Trimming took 0 bases from V and 1 from J, leaving 15 bases between them. Germline V lookup: CDR1 LGHNA, CDR2 YSLEER. The CDR3 region has the DNA TGCGCCAGCAGCCAAGAGGGAAAAAGGGGAGGCCAAGAGACCCAGTACTTC. This translates into CASSQEGKRGGQETQYF.

The table lists this clonotype with a count of one. This chain joins TRBV21-1 and TRBJ2-3. TRBV21-1 corresponds to a pseudogene. This CDR3 contains 19 residues. In DNA form, the CDR3 reads TGTGCCAGCAGCAAAGATGCAGGCGATCCCTATATAGACACAGATACGCAGTATTTT. Protein product: CASSKDAGDPYIDTDTQYF.

The chain uses TRBV6-2 or TRBV6-3 and TRBJ2-3, with no clear D. V dropped 3 bases and J dropped 2 bases, with 15 bases sitting between them. From germline, CDR1 is MNHEY and CDR2 SVGEGT. CDR3 length: 16 residues. CDR3 coding DNA: TGTGCCAGCAGTTATTACAGCCCTTCATTCACAGATACGCAGTATTTT. It yields the protein CASSYYSPSFTDTQYF.

The chain carries TRBV30 and TRBJ1-1; 7 bases are a match to TRBD1. Germline loops: CDR1 GTSNPN, CDR2 SVGIG (reference sequence). V trimming: 2 bases; J trimming: 1 base; junction bases outside the gene matches: 16. The CDR3 extends over 18 amino acids. In DNA, the CDR3 is TGTGCCTGGAGTCCCAATGCCCACCTGACAGGGAAGAACACTGAAGCTTTCTTT. Amino acid sequence: CAWSPNAHLTGKNTEAFF.

The chain uses TRBV27 and TRBJ1-2, with unresolved D. The CDR3 covers 11 residues. V lost 4 bases to trimming and J lost 4 bases, with 4 bases between them. Germline V gene data show CDR1 as MNHEY and CDR2 as SMNVEV (reference sequence). The DNA of the CDR3 is TGTGCCAGCAGTTCCGGCTATGGCTACACCTTC. This codes for CASSSGYGYTF.

V is TRBV7-2 and J is TRBJ1-3, with D unclear. Germline values: CDR1 SGHTA, CDR2 FQGNSA. The V and J ends lost 2 bases and 0 bases respectively, with 8 bases between them. This CDR3 is 15 amino acids long. CDR3 sequence: CASSLRPSSGNTIYF. CDR3 sequence (DNA): TGTGCCAGCAGCTTACGGCCGAGCTCTGGAAACACCATATATTTT.

This clonotype was detected a few times. J is TRBJ1-5 and V is TRBV6-1, with 8 bases fitting TRBD1. Germline CDR1 and CDR2: MNHNS and SASEGT. The CDR3 runs to 15 residues. The V gene end was trimmed by 6 bases and the J gene end by 4 bases; junction bases not matched to a gene: 8. CDR3 in DNA: TGTGCCAGCAGAAGGGGACAGGAGAGAAATCAGCCCCAGCATTTT. Residues: CASRRGQERNQPQHF.

This clonotype was recorded only once. V usage is TRBV14 and J usage is TRBJ1-1, with D hard to call. Deletions cut 4 bases from V and 5 bases from J, with 17 bases between. The CDR3 spans 15 residues. CDR1 and CDR2 (germline): SGHDN, FVKESK. CDR3 sequence (DNA): TGTGCCAGCAGCCCGTGGGATTCGAGGGTTACTGAAGCTTTCTTT. Protein product: CASSPWDSRVTEAFF.

The CDR3 reads CASSLGTGGSVNTEAFF. The CDR3 bases are TGTGCCAGCAGCTTAGGGACAGGGGGCTCGGTGAACACTGAAGCTTTCTTT. The chain uses TRBV11-2 and TRBJ1-1; 11 bases map to TRBD1. This CDR3 comprises 17 residues. The V and J ends lost 1 base and 0 bases, in that order; junction bases with no gene match: 4. CDR1 is SGHAT and CDR2 is FQNNGV in the germline V gene.